These 29 T cell receptor beta chains came from one sample sequenced in a study of blood T cell repertoires in COVID-19. Sequencing was performed with immunoSEQ multiplex PCR; in TCRdb, only in-frame clones are kept and a portion is missing. The sample has approximately 400,000 clones; roughly 80% are singletons. What was sequenced was peripheral blood. The receptors were gathered from a human donor with acute or convalescent COVID-19. The donor label of this sample is uncertain.

The rearrangement uses TRBV24-1 and TRBJ1-5; D is possibly TRBD1 (5 bases). CDR3 size: 13 residues. Trimming cost V 6 bases and J 6 bases, with 11 bases left between them. Per the germline V gene, CDR1 is KGHDR and CDR2 is SFDVKD. CDR3 protein: CATSSTGSQPQHF. The CDR3 nucleotides are TGTGCCACCAGTAGTACAGGAAGTCAGCCCCAGCATTTT.

This chain joins TRBV4-2 and TRBJ2-7, with TRBD1 identical over 9 bases. V lost 0 bases, J lost 2 bases, and 2 bases stayed unmatched. CDR3 length: 15 amino acids. From germline, CDR1 is LGHNA and CDR2 YNFKEQ. The CDR3 bases are TGTGCCAGCAGCCAAGATCGACAGGGGGCCTACGAGCAGTACTTC. Protein sequence: CASSQDRQGAYEQYF.

The chain links TRBV5-5 to TRBJ2-7; 10 bases align to TRBD1. CDR3 length: 12 residues. Germline CDR1 and CDR2: SGHKS and YYEKEE (reference sequence). The V gene end was trimmed by 4 bases and the J gene end by 6 bases; junction bases not matched to a gene: 1. The CDR3 reads CASSRDRGEQYF. The CDR3 bases are TGTGCCAGCAGCAGGGACAGGGGCGAGCAGTACTTC.

The V gene is TRBV7-9, the J gene TRBJ2-1; no firm D call. There are 12 residues in the CDR3. V lost 3 bases to trimming and J lost 5 bases, with 5 bases between them. The germline gives CDR1 SEHNR, CDR2 FQNEAQ (reference sequence). This chain's CDR3 is CASSFGHNEQFF. The CDR3 DNA reads TGTGCCAGCAGCTTTGGGCACAATGAGCAGTTCTTC.

Comment on this clone: Other nucleotide sequences from this sample produce the same CDR3. The chain is built from TRBV5-4 and TRBJ1-1; D remains unclear. Germline CDR1 SGHNT, CDR2 YYREEE (reference sequence). The CDR3 length is 11 residues. Deletions cut 3 bases from V and 2 bases from J, with 2 bases between. This chain's CDR3 is CASSSNTEAFF. In DNA, the CDR3 is TGTGCCAGCAGCTCAAACACTGAAGCTTTCTTT.

Concerning this clone itself: The junction and the germline gene differ at one end; a read error may be behind it. The chain joins TRBV7-2 to TRBJ1-3; D is undetermined. Germline loops: CDR1 SGHTA, CDR2 FQGNSA. The CDR3 is 15 residues long. CDR3 nucleotide sequence: TGTGCCAGCAGCTTAGTAACAGTGGCTGGAAACACCGTATATTTT. Protein sequence: CASSLVTVAGNTVYF.

The rearrangement joins TRBV9 to TRBJ1-1, with D uncertain. The CDR3 covers 13 residues. Trimming cost V 4 bases and J 0 bases, with 7 bases left between them. Germline values: CDR1 SGDLS, CDR2 YYNGEE. The CDR3 nucleotides read TGTGCCAGCAGCAAACAAATGAACACTGAAGCTTTCTTT. This sequence encodes CASSKQMNTEAFF.

The CDR3 DNA follows: TGTGCCAGCAGCTTCCCCAAGGTGGACAAGAGCTCTGGAAACACCATATATTTT. Translating gives CASSFPKVDKSSGNTIYF. The J gene is TRBJ1-3, the V gene TRBV7-9, with D perhaps TRBD1 (5 bases). CDR3 length: 18 residues. V shed 3 bases and J shed 0 bases, with 18 bases lying between them. Germline assignment: CDR1 SEHNR and CDR2 FQNEAQ (reference sequence). The entire variable domain, with the rest obtained from reference TRBV7-9 and TRBJ1-3, is as follows: DTGVSQNPRHKITKRGQNVTFRCDPISEHNRLYWYRQTLGQGPEFLTYFQNEAQLEKSRLLSDRFSAERPKGSFSTLEIQRTEQGDSAMYLCASSFPKVDKSSGNTIYFGEGSWLTVV.

V gene TRBV28 combines with J gene TRBJ1-1; TRBD1 aligns across 9 bases. The CDR3 spans 17 residues. CDR1 and CDR2 from the germline V gene are MDHEN and SYDVKM. The trim removed 8 bases at V and 0 bases at J, leaving 13 bases unmatched. CDR3 sequence reads: CASEVHRGLLLNTEAFF. CDR3 bases: TGTGCCAGCGAAGTTCACAGGGGGCTTTTGCTGAACACTGAAGCTTTCTTT.

This clone was seen more than once but under ten times. The sample has other DNA sequences that encode this CDR3 too. The rearrangement uses TRBV5-6 and TRBJ2-7; possible D gene TRBD1, 6 bases. CDR3 length: 14 amino acids. The V gene lost 0 bases and the J gene lost 2 bases, with 9 bases spanning the gap. The germline V gene encodes CDR1 SGHDT and CDR2 YYEEEE. The DNA of the CDR3 is TGTGCCAGCAGCTTGGGAGGGGACACCTACGAGCAGTACTTC. Residues: CASSLGGDTYEQYF. The full variable domain, in which reference TRBV5-6 and TRBJ2-7 provide the parts outside the CDR3, is DAGVTQSPTHLIKTRGQQVTLRCSPKSGHDTVSWYQQALGQGPQFIFQYYEEEERQRGNFPDRFSGHQFPNYSSELNVNALLLGDSALYLCASSLGGDTYEQYFGPGTRLTVT.

This chain connects TRBV6-2 or TRBV6-3 to TRBJ2-5; the D gene is possibly TRBD2 (5 bases). Germline V gene data show CDR1 as MNHEY and CDR2 as SVGEGT. Trimming pared 4 bases from V and 3 bases from J, leaving 9 bases between. This CDR3 spans 13 amino acids. CDR3 loop: CASSLRREETQYF. CDR3 nucleotide sequence: TGTGCCAGCAGTTTACGGCGGGAAGAGACCCAGTACTTC.

The gene calls are TRBV5-1 and TRBJ1-2; 8 bases align to TRBD1. CDR3 length: 14 residues. From germline, CDR1 is SGHRS and CDR2 YFSETQ. The V and J ends lost 4 bases and 5 bases, in that order; junction bases with no gene match: 7. The CDR3 coding sequence is TGCGCCAGCAGCGGGACAGGACAGCTATATGGCTACACCTTC. It specifies CASSGTGQLYGYTF. The variable domain in full, with the rest retrieved from reference TRBV5-1 and TRBJ1-2, is KAGVTQTPRYLIKTRGQQVTLSCSPISGHRSVSWYQQTPGQGLQFLFEYFSETQRNKGNFPGRFSGRQFSNSRSEMNVSTLELGDSALYLCASSGTGQLYGYTFGSGTRLTVV.

This clone appeared a single time. The chain links TRBV21-1 to TRBJ1-6; no DNA check was done on the table's D call, TRBD1. TRBV21-1 is a pseudogene. The length of the CDR3 is 16 residues. In DNA, the CDR3 is TGTGCCAGCAGCAAATATGGCAGGGTATTAGGATCACCCCTCCACTTT. It codes for CASSKYGRVLGSPLHF.

The chain joins TRBV18 to TRBJ2-6; D might be TRBD2 (5 bases). Germline V gives CDR1 KGHSH, CDR2 LQKENI. The CDR3 is 18 residues long. With 6 bases removed from V and 0 bases from J, the gap between germline ends came to 18 bases. CDR3 residues: CASSPTVVGSSGANVLTF. As DNA, the CDR3 is TGTGCCAGCTCCCCCACCGTTGTTGGGAGCTCTGGGGCCAACGTCCTGACTTTC.

The sample holds one count of this clone. The chain combines TRBV6-5 with TRBJ1-4; 10 positions agree with TRBD1. Trimming cost V 8 bases and J 8 bases; bases outside gene matches: 11. Germline CDR1 and CDR2: MNHEY and SVGAGI. CDR3 length: 15 amino acids. In DNA form, the CDR3 reads TGTGCCAGCCGGCCGAGGACAGGGGGAAAGGAAAAACTGTTTTTT. Amino acid sequence: CASRPRTGGKEKLFF.

There are a few counts of this clone. The same CDR3 arises from other DNA sequences in this sample as well. The gene calls are TRBV5-1 and TRBJ1-6; D is undetermined. From germline, CDR1 is SGHRS and CDR2 YFSETQ. CDR3 size: 14 residues. V gave up 0 bases and J gave up 5 bases, with 6 bases separating them. CDR3 protein: CASSLGRDNSPLHF. CDR3 coding DNA: TGCGCCAGCAGCTTGGGGCGGGATAATTCACCCCTCCACTTT.

The V and J genes are TRBV29-1 and TRBJ1-2; TRBD1 matches at 8 bases. CDR1 is SQVTM, CDR2 ANQGSEA, per germline. The CDR3 runs to 14 residues. The junction had 7 bases not matched to a gene; V was cut back by 5 bases and J by 2 bases. The CDR3 here is CSVRDRTGNYGYTF. The CDR3 coding sequence is TGCAGCGTTCGAGACAGGACAGGGAACTATGGCTACACCTTC.

J is TRBJ1-6 and V is TRBV6-5, with 7 nucleotides matching TRBD1. Germline V gene lookup returns CDR1 MNHEY and CDR2 SVGAGI. The junction had 1 base not matched to a gene; V was cut back by 0 bases and J by 5 bases. The CDR3 loop spans 15 amino acids. For the CDR3, the DNA is TGTGCCAGCAGTTACTCGACAGGGCATAATTCACCCCTCCACTTT. This sequence encodes CASSYSTGHNSPLHF.

This chain uses TRBV6-1 with TRBJ1-1; the D gene is possibly TRBD1 (6 bases). With 2 bases removed from V and 3 bases from J, the gap between germline ends came to 7 bases. The CDR3 runs to 13 residues. Germline CDR1 reads MNHNS; CDR2 reads SASEGT. CDR3 in DNA: TGTGCCAGCAGTGAACAGGGGTACACTGAAGCTTTCTTT. This translates into CASSEQGYTEAFF.

This sequence joins TRBV19 and TRBJ1-2, with D maybe TRBD1 (6 bases). The V gene lost 9 bases and the J gene lost 7 bases, with 24 bases spanning the gap. Germline V gene sequence: CDR1 LNHDA, CDR2 SQIVND (reference sequence). The CDR3 runs to 15 residues. CDR3 nucleotide sequence: TGTGCCAGCCACACCGCGGGGGGCCCCCCAGTTGGCTACACCTTC. Translation gives CASHTAGGPPVGYTF.

The chain has TRBV7-9 and TRBJ1-2; no clear D gene. The CDR3 is made up of 13 amino acids. The V end lost 1 base, the J end lost 7 bases, and 10 bases lay between the germline ends. Germline CDR1 is SEHNR and CDR2 is FQNEAQ (reference sequence). CDR3 nucleotides: TGTGCCAGCAGCTTAGGATGGACTTCTGGCTACACCTTC. This translates into CASSLGWTSGYTF.

This chain uses TRBV3-1 (or the pseudogene TRBV3-2) with TRBJ2-5, with TRBD2 matching 8 bases. Germline CDR1 is LGHDT and CDR2 is YNNKEL (reference sequence). This CDR3 is 15 amino acids long. The J segment lost 0 bases and the V segment lost 2 bases, leaving 2 bases of the junction unmatched. CDR3 protein: CASSQQREYQETQYF. In DNA form, the CDR3 reads TGTGCCAGCAGCCAACAGCGGGAGTACCAAGAGACCCAGTACTTC.

In nucleotides, the CDR3 is TGTGCCAGCAGCCAAGGTTCCGACTGGGTAGAGACCCAGTACTTC. It translates to CASSQGSDWVETQYF. V is TRBV14 and J is TRBJ2-5; D is undetermined. Trimming shortened V by 1 base and J by 4 bases, and 13 bases separated the two germline ends. The CDR3 consists of 15 residues. From germline, CDR1 is SGHDN and CDR2 FVKESK.

V is TRBV18 and J is TRBJ2-3; D perhaps matches TRBD2 (5 bases). The V gene's germline CDR1 is KGHSH and CDR2 LQKENI. The CDR3 loop spans 18 amino acids. V was cut by 4 bases and J by 6 bases, with 26 bases left in between. This CDR3 reads CASSHGIPRRFTSDTQYF. The CDR3, as DNA: TGTGCCAGCTCACACGGGATTCCCAGAAGGTTTACGTCGGATACGCAGTATTTT.

The V and J genes are TRBV7-9 and TRBJ2-7, with D maybe TRBD2 (6 bases). This CDR3 is 13 amino acids long. The V end was cut by 11 bases, the J end by 6 bases, with 20 bases between. The germline CDR1 and CDR2 sequences are SEHNR and FQNEAQ (reference sequence). The CDR3 loop reads CAVGRDSSLEQYF. In DNA, the CDR3 is TGTGCCGTCGGCCGGGACTCCAGTCTCGAGCAGTACTTC.

Only a few counts were recorded for this clone. This sequence joins TRBV4-1 and TRBJ1-5; no firm D call. The CDR3 is 18 amino acids. CDR1 and CDR2 from the germline V gene are MGHRA and YSYEKL. Trimming took off 1 base at V and 2 bases at J, with 18 bases between the two ends. DNA of the CDR3: TGCGCCAGCAGCCAAGTAGCGGATCAGTATGTCGGCAATCAGCCCCAGCATTTT. This codes for CASSQVADQYVGNQPQHF.

V gene TRBV15 combines with J gene TRBJ2-3; the D is unclear. V was cut by 8 bases and J by 6 bases, with 18 bases left in between. The germline V gene has CDR1 LNHNV and CDR2 YYDKDF (reference sequence). This CDR3 region has 14 residues. CDR3 protein: CATGLEYLVDTQYF. The CDR3, as DNA: TGTGCCACCGGTTTGGAGTACCTCGTGGATACGCAGTATTTT. The full variable domain, its missing parts supplied by reference TRBV15 and TRBJ2-3, is DAMVIQNPRYQVTQFGKPVTLSCSQTLNHNVMYWYQQKSSQAPKLLFHYYDKDFNNEADTPDNFQSRRPNTSFCFLDIRSPGLGDTAMYLCATGLEYLVDTQYFGPGTRLTVL.

The chain recombines TRBV19 with TRBJ1-1; D is undetermined. CDR1 and CDR2 (germline): LNHDA, SQIVND (reference sequence). CDR3 length equals 14 residues. Between the trimmed V and J ends, which lost 5 bases and 1 base, there was a span of 11 bases. The CDR3, as DNA: TGTGCCAGTAGTCCCCCCCTTTCGAACACTGAAGCTTTCTTT. This codes for CASSPPLSNTEAFF.

This clone has at least ten counts. The rearrangement links TRBV5-6 to TRBJ1-5; TRBD1 agrees at 7 bases. With 2 bases clipped from V and 8 bases from J, the junction kept 4 bases outside the gene matches. Per germline, CDR1 SGHDT and CDR2 YYEEEE. This CDR3 region has 13 residues. The CDR3 nucleotides are TGTGCCAGCAGCTTCCGAGGACAGGAGCCCCAGCATTTT. It encodes CASSFRGQEPQHF.